A single sample is the source of the 17 T cell receptor beta chains below, sequenced in a study of blood T cell repertoires in COVID-19. The assay was immunoSEQ multiplex PCR, and TCRdb's table has in-frame clones only and misses some. The table lists 130,000 or so clones, approximately 83% of them singletons. Sequences were obtained from peripheral blood. The origin of the receptors is a woman in her forties or fifties who had recovered from COVID-19.

The sample holds one count of this clone. This sequence joins TRBV19 and TRBJ2-5; D gene unclear. CDR1 LNHDA and CDR2 SQIVND come from the germline V gene (reference sequence). V lost 3 bases and J 5 bases, leaving 10 bases between the germline ends. The CDR3 extends over 13 amino acids. CDR3 region: CASSIRRGETQYF. CDR3 DNA sequence: TGTGCCAGTAGTATTCGCCGTGGCGAGACCCAGTACTTC.

V gene TRBV7-2 combines with J gene TRBJ2-1, with 7 bases matching TRBD1. This CDR3 is 16 amino acids long. The germline gives CDR1 SGHTA, CDR2 FQGNSA. V gave up 4 bases and J gave up 1 base; unmatched junction bases: 7. This chain's CDR3 is CASSSVPTGSYNEQFF. The CDR3 DNA is TGTGCCAGCAGCTCCGTCCCGACAGGGTCCTACAATGAGCAGTTCTTC. The full variable domain, with the rest looked up from reference TRBV7-2 and TRBJ2-1, is GAGVSQSPSNKVTEKGKDVELRCDPISGHTALYWYRQSLGQGLEFLIYFQGNSAPDKSGLPSDRFSAERTGGSVSTLTIQRTQQEDSAVYLCASSSVPTGSYNEQFFGPGTRLTVL.

The chain carries TRBV19 and TRBJ2-2, with a weak D call TRBD1 (6 bases). Germline CDR1 is LNHDA and CDR2 is SQIVND (reference sequence). CDR3 length equals 15 residues. Trimming cost V 7 bases and J 7 bases, with 19 bases left between them. The DNA of the CDR3 is TGTGCCAGTAAGGTGGGGACACGTAATAACGGGGAGCTGTTTTTT. Its protein is CASKVGTRNNGELFF.

V usage is TRBV18 and J usage is TRBJ2-5, with 8 positions matching TRBD1. The CDR3 totals 14 residues. Losses at the gene ends were 5 bases for V and 4 bases for J; bases not matched to a gene: 6. Germline V gives CDR1 KGHSH, CDR2 LQKENI. This CDR3 reads CASSTGGTGETQYF. CDR3 DNA: TGTGCCAGCTCAACAGGGGGGACGGGAGAGACCCAGTACTTC.

This clone was detected only a few times. The CDR3 sequence: CASSLAEGQSNEKLFF. The CDR3 nucleotides read TGTGCCAGCAGCTTGGCCGAAGGACAGTCTAATGAAAAACTGTTTTTT. The chain uses TRBV5-4 and TRBJ1-4, with D possibly being TRBD1 (6 bases). Trimming removed 0 bases at V and 3 bases at J, with 12 bases between. Germline V gene lookup returns CDR1 SGHNT and CDR2 YYREEE (reference sequence). The CDR3 loop spans 16 amino acids.

The V and J genes are TRBV30 and TRBJ2-3, with no clear D. This CDR3 spans 12 amino acids. Between the trimmed V and J ends, which lost 2 bases and 3 bases, there was a span of 6 bases. From germline, CDR1 is GTSNPN and CDR2 SVGIG (reference sequence). The CDR3 bases are TGTGCCTGGAGTCCTTTAACAGATACGCAGTATTTT. Encoded protein: CAWSPLTDTQYF. The variable domain in full, completed from reference TRBV30 and TRBJ2-3, reads SQTIHQWPATLVQPVGSPLSLECTVEGTSNPNLYWYRQAAGRGLQLLFYSVGIGQISSEVPQNLSASRPQDRQFILSSKKLLLSDSGFYLCAWSPLTDTQYFGPGTRLTVL.

The J gene is TRBJ1-1, the V gene TRBV4-2; a weak D match, TRBD1 (5 bases). Per the germline V gene, CDR1 is LGHNA and CDR2 is YNFKEQ. The length of the CDR3 is 14 residues. V gave up 2 bases and J gave up 2 bases, with 9 bases separating them. CDR3 protein: CASSQRDSNTEAFF. The DNA for the CDR3 is TGTGCCAGCAGCCAAAGAGACAGCAACACTGAAGCTTTCTTT.

The chain couples TRBV5-5 to TRBJ1-2, with TRBD1 as a possible D gene (6 bases). V dropped 1 base and J dropped 0 bases, with 13 bases sitting between them. Germline V gives CDR1 SGHKS, CDR2 YYEKEE (reference sequence). This CDR3 comprises 16 residues. The CDR3 loop reads CASSLIPGEPNYGYTF. CDR3 in DNA: TGTGCCAGCAGCTTGATCCCAGGGGAGCCTAACTATGGCTACACCTTC.

V usage is TRBV6-1 and J usage is TRBJ1-2; D is perhaps TRBD1 (5 bases). Germline V gene lookup returns CDR1 MNHNS and CDR2 SASEGT. V was trimmed by 4 bases and J by 4 bases, leaving 10 bases between them. CDR3 length: 13 amino acids. This chain's CDR3 is CASSVATVYGYTF. The DNA for the CDR3 is TGTGCCAGCAGTGTAGCGACAGTCTATGGCTACACCTTC.

The chain links TRBV5-1 to TRBJ2-3, with 7 bases fitting TRBD2. This CDR3 region has 16 residues. Losses at the gene ends were 0 bases for V and 2 bases for J; bases not matched to a gene: 6. Germline V gives CDR1 SGHRS, CDR2 YFSETQ. CDR3 protein: CASSLDPAGNTDTQYF. The CDR3 nucleotides are TGCGCCAGCAGCTTGGATCCAGCGGGAAACACAGATACGCAGTATTTT.

The V and J genes are TRBV5-6 and TRBJ1-6; D gene uncertain. The germline CDR1 and CDR2 sequences are SGHDT and YYEEEE. The CDR3 is made up of 12 amino acids. Between the trimmed V and J ends, which lost 4 bases and 11 bases, there was a span of 10 bases. The CDR3 sequence is CASSTVVTPLHF. The CDR3 region has the DNA TGTGCCAGCAGCACAGTTGTGACACCCCTCCACTTT.

The chain joins TRBV5-1 to TRBJ1-4; a possible D gene is TRBD1 (5 bases). Germline CDR1 reads SGHRS; CDR2 reads YFSETQ. V lost 5 bases and J lost 8, with 19 bases in between. CDR3 length: 15 residues. CDR3 amino acids: CASSPGVGVGEKLFF. CDR3 sequence (DNA): TGCGCCAGCAGTCCTGGAGTAGGGGTAGGGGAAAAACTGTTTTTT.

The V call is TRBV7-8, the J call TRBJ1-5; TRBD1 matches at 9 bases. From germline, CDR1 is SGHVS and CDR2 FQNEAQ. V shed 2 bases and J 0 bases; nucleotides not matched to a gene: 8. The CDR3 length is 18 residues. DNA of the CDR3: TGTGCCAGCAGCTTAAACACAGGGGGCGCGGCTAGCAATCAGCCCCAGCATTTT. Its protein is CASSLNTGGAASNQPQHF.

The chain joins TRBV5-4 to TRBJ2-4; 14 positions agree with TRBD2. This CDR3 has 18 residues. The V gene's germline CDR1 is SGHNT and CDR2 YYREEE (reference sequence). The trim removed 3 bases at V and 0 bases at J, leaving 5 bases unmatched. The CDR3 nucleotides read TGTGCCAGCAGCTCCGGACTAGCGGGAGGACGAGCCAAAAACATTCAGTACTTC. Translated, it gives CASSSGLAGGRAKNIQYF. The whole variable domain, filled in from reference TRBV5-4 and TRBJ2-4, reads ETGVTQSPTHLIKTRGQQVTLRCSSQSGHNTVSWYQQALGQGPQFIFQYYREEENGRGNFPPRFSGLQFPNYSSELNVNALELDDSALYLCASSSGLAGGRAKNIQYFGAGTRLSVL.

This CDR3 is CSSLLLIGNEQFF. The DNA for the CDR3 is TGCAGCTCGTTACTCCTAATCGGCAATGAGCAGTTCTTC. The V and J genes are TRBV29-1 and TRBJ2-1, with no clear D. Trimming left V 8 bases short and J 6 bases short, with 17 bases between. The germline V gene has CDR1 SQVTM and CDR2 ANQGSEA. The CDR3 totals 13 residues.

The chain couples TRBV10-2 to TRBJ1-6, with D uncertain. CDR3 size: 15 residues. With 10 bases removed from V and 0 bases from J, the gap between germline ends came to 13 bases. In germline, CDR1 is WSHSY, CDR2 SAAADI. The CDR3 protein is CATHAMSSYNSPLHF. The DNA of the CDR3 is TGCGCCACCCATGCGATGAGCTCCTATAATTCACCCCTCCACTTT.

The genes are TRBV12-5 and TRBJ2-1; 10 bases are a match to TRBD2. The CDR3 extends over 15 amino acids. V shed 6 bases, J shed 4 bases, and the junction held 6 bases outside the gene matches. Germline CDR1 is LGHNT and CDR2 is FRNRAP. CDR3 protein: CASGRSGGVYNEQFF. The CDR3 DNA sequence: TGTGCTAGTGGCCGGAGCGGGGGGGTATACAATGAGCAGTTCTTC.